The 4 T cell receptor beta chains listed next were all sequenced from one sample in a study of patients and donors after allogeneic stem cell transplantation. TCRdb fed the RT-PCR reads into MiXCR, producing one record per CDR3 protein. The sample yields around 170,000 distinct CDR3 sequences, about a quarter seen once. Sequenced: blood, either unsorted or a sorted T cell fraction (not recorded which). The origin of the receptors is a human donor who was either an allogeneic HSCT recipient or a stem cell or donor lymphocyte infusion donor (not recorded which). It is not recorded whose cells these are; they may come from a transplant donor.

This clonotype turned up a few times. The V call is TRBV6-5, the J call TRBJ1-2, with D possibly TRBD1 on 6 matching bases. The V gene's germline CDR1 is MNHEY and CDR2 SVGAGI. CDR3 length: 13 residues. Trimming shortened V by 5 bases and J by 2 bases, and 9 bases separated the two germline ends. The CDR3 loop reads CASSTTGNYGYTF. The CDR3 DNA reads as TGTGCCAGCAGTACAACAGGGAACTATGGCTACACCTTC.

This chain links TRBV29-1 with TRBJ2-1; D is uncertain. V was cut by 3 bases and J by 5 bases, with 11 bases left in between. CDR3 length: 13 residues. The V gene's germline CDR1 is SQVTM and CDR2 ANQGSEA. For the CDR3, the DNA is TGCAGCGTTGATTTGGATGGAAACAATGAGCAGTTCTTC. Its protein is CSVDLDGNNEQFF.

The rearrangement joins TRBV20-1 to TRBJ1-3; D remains ambiguous. V was clipped by 5 bases and J by 4 bases, with 9 bases between them. CDR3 length: 12 residues. Germline CDR1 DFQATT, CDR2 SNEGSKA (reference sequence). This chain's CDR3 is CSAEEEGNTIYF. Written as DNA, the CDR3 is TGCAGTGCTGAGGAGGAGGGAAACACCATATATTTT.

This clonotype was picked up one time. The chain links TRBV20-1 to TRBJ1-6; 10 bases match TRBD1. The CDR3 runs to 13 residues. Germline values: CDR1 DFQATT, CDR2 SNEGSKA (reference sequence). J was trimmed by 10 bases and V by 5 bases; bases with no gene match: 5. The CDR3: CSASGQGDSPLHF. The CDR3 bases are TGCAGTGCTTCAGGACAGGGGGACTCACCCCTCCACTTT.